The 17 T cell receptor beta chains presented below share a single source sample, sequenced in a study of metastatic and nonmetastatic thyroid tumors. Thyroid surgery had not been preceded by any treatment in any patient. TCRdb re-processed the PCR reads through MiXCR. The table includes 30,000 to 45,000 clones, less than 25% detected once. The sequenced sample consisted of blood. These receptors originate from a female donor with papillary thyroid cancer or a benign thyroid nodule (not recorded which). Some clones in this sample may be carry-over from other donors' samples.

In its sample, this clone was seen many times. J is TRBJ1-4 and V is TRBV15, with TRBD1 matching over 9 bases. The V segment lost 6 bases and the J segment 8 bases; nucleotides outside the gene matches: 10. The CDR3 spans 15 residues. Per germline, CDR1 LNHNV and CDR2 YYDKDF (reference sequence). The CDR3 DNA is TGTGCCACCAGAGGCCGGGACAGGGTCACCGAAAAACTGTTTTTT. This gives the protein CATRGRDRVTEKLFF.

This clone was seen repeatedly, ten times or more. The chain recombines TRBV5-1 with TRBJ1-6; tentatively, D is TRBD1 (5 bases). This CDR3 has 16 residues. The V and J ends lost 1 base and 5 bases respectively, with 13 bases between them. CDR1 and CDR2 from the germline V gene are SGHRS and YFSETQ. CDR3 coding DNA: TGCGCCAGCAGCTTGTTGCCAACAGGAGATAATTCACCCCTCCACTTT. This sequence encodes CASSLLPTGDNSPLHF. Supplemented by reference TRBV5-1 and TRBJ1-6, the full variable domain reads KAGVTQTPRYLIKTRGQQVTLSCSPISGHRSVSWYQQTPGQGLQFLFEYFSETQRNKGNFPGRFSGRQFSNSRSEMNVSTLELGDSALYLCASSLLPTGDNSPLHFGNGTRLTVT.

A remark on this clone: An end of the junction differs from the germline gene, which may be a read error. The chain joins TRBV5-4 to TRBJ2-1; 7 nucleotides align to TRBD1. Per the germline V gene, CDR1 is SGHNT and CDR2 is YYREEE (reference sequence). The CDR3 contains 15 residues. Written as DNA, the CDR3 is TGTGACAGCAGCTTGGGGACAGCCTCCTACAATGAGCAGTTCTTC. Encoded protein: CDSSLGTASYNEQFF. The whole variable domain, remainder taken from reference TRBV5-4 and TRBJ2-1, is ETGVTQSPTHLIKTRGQQVTLRCSSQSGHNTVSWYQQALGQGPQFIFQYYREEENGRGNFPPRFSGLQFPNYSSELNVNALELDDSALYLCDSSLGTASYNEQFFGPGTRLTVL.

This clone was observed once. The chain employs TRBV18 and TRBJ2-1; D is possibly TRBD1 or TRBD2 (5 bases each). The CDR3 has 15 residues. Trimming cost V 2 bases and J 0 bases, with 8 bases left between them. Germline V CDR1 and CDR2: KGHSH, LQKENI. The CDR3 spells CASSPGTNSYNEQFF. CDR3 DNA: TGTGCCAGCTCACCAGGGACGAACTCCTACAATGAGCAGTTCTTC.

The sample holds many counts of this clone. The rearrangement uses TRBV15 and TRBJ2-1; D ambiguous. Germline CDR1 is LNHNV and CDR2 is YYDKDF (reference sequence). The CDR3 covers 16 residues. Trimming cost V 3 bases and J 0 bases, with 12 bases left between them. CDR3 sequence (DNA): TGTGCCACCAGCAGTCTGCCGGCTAACTCCTACAATGAGCAGTTCTTC. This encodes CATSSLPANSYNEQFF.

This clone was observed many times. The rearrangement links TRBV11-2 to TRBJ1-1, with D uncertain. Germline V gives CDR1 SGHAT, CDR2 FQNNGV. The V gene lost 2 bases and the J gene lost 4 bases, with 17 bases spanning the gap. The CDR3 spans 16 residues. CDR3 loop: CASSLSSSARGTEAFF. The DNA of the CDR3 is TGTGCCAGCAGCTTATCCTCTTCAGCCCGGGGCACTGAAGCTTTCTTT.

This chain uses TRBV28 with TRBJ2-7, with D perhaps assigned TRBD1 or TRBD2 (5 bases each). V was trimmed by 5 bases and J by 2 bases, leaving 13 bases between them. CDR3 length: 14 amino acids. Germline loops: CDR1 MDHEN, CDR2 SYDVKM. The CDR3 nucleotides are TGTGCCAGCAGTACCCCGGGACCCACCTACGAGCAGTACTTC. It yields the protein CASSTPGPTYEQYF. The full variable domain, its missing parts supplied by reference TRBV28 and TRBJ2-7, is DVKVTQSSRYLVKRTGEKVFLECVQDMDHENMFWYRQDPGLGLRLIYFSYDVKMKEKGDIPEGYSVSREKKERFSLILESASTNQTSMYLCASSTPGPTYEQYFGPGTRLTVT.

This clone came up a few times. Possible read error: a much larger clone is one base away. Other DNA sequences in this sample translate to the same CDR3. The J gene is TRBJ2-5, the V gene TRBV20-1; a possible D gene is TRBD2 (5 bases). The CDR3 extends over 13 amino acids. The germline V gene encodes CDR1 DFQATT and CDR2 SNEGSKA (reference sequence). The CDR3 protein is CSATRADQGTQYF. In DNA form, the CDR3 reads TGCAGTGCTACTCGAGCGGACCAAGGGACCCAGTACTTC.

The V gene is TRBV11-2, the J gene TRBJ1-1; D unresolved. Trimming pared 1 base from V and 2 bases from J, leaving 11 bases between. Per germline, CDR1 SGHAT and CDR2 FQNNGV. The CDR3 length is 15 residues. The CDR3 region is CASSLGKVRNTEAFF. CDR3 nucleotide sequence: TGTGCCAGCAGCTTAGGGAAGGTTCGAAACACTGAAGCTTTCTTT.

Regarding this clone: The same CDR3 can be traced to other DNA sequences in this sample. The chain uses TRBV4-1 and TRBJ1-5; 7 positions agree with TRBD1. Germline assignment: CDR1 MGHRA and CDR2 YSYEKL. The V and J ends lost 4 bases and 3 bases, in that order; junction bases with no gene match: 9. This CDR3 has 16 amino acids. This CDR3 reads CASSPRQGGFNQPQHF. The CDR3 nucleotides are TGCGCCAGCAGCCCACGACAGGGCGGTTTCAATCAGCCCCAGCATTTT.

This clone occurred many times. This chain's CDR3 is CASSQAHQETQYF. The CDR3 DNA is TGCGCCAGCAGCCAGGCCCACCAAGAGACCCAGTACTTC. The V gene is TRBV4-1, the J gene TRBJ2-5; D is uncertain. Germline V gene sequence: CDR1 MGHRA, CDR2 YSYEKL. The CDR3 is 13 amino acids. V was cut by 3 bases and J by 0 bases, with 5 bases left in between.

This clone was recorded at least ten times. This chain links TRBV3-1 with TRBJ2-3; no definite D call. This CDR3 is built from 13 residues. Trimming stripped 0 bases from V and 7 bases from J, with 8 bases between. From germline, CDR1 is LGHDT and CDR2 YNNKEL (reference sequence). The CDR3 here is CASSQDFVYTQYF. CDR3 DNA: TGTGCCAGCAGCCAAGATTTCGTCTATACGCAGTATTTT.

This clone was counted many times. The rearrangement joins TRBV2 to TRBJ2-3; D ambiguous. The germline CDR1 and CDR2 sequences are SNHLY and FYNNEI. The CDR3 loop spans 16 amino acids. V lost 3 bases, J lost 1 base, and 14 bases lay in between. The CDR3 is CASSEPPEPRTDTQYF. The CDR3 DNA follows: TGTGCCAGCAGTGAGCCTCCTGAGCCTCGCACAGATACGCAGTATTTT.

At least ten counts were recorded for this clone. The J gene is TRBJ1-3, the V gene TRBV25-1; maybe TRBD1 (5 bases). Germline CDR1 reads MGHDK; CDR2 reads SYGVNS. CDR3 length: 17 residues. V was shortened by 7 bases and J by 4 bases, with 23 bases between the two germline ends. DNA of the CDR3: TGTGCCAGCACTCCGGGACTGGGACGGGAGGGAGGAAACACCATATATTTT. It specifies CASTPGLGREGGNTIYF.

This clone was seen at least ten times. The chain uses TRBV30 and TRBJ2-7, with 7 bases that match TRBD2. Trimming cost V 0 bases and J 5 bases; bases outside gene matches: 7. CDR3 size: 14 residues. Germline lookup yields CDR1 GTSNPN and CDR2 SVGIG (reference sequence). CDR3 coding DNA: TGTGCCTGGAGTGTAGAGCCTAGCGGCCACGAGCAGTACTTC. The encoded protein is CAWSVEPSGHEQYF.

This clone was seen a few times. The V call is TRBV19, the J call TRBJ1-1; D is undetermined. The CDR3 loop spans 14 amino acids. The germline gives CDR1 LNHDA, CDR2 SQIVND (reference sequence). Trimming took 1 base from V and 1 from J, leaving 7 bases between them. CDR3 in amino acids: CASSIAAGNTEAFF. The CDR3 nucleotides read TGTGCCAGTAGTATAGCGGCGGGGAACACTGAAGCTTTCTTT.

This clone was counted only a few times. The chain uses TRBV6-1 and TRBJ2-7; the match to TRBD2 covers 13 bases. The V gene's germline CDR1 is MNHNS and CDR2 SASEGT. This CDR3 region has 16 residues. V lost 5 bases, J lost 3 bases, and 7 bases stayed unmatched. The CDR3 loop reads CASSPRLAGGLYEQYF. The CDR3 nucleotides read TGTGCCAGCAGTCCCCGACTAGCGGGAGGCCTCTACGAGCAGTACTTC.